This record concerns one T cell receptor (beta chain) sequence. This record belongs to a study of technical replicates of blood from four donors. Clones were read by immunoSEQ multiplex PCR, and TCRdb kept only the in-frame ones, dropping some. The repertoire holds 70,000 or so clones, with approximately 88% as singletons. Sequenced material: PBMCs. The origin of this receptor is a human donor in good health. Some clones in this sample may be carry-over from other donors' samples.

The CDR3 here is CASSGGYRAQPQHF. CDR3 nucleotide sequence: TGTGCCAGCAGCGGGGGGTACCGGGCTCAGCCCCAGCATTTT. The V gene is TRBV2, the J gene TRBJ1-5; a possible D gene is TRBD1 (5 bases). CDR3 size: 14 residues. Trimming took off 6 bases at V and 6 bases at J, with 15 bases between the two ends. The germline V gene encodes CDR1 SNHLY and CDR2 FYNNEI.